One and the same sample provided the 32 T cell receptor beta chains below, sequenced in a study of monozygotic twins with inflammatory bowel disease. One entry per CDR3 protein, without DNA, is what TCRdb gives after re-calling the 5' RACE reads. The table for this sample gives some 160,000 distinct CDR3 sequences. The sample comprised blood. These receptors originate from a human donor with ulcerative colitis or Crohn's disease, or a healthy co-twin of an affected twin (not recorded which).

V and J are TRBV28 and TRBJ2-7; TCRdb proposes TRBD2, but this gene call is untestable without DNA. Germline values: CDR1 MDHEN, CDR2 SYDVKM. This CDR3 has 14 amino acids. CDR3 sequence reads: CASSSPVLPYEQYF. Based on the CDR3 plus reference TRBV28 and TRBJ2-7, the full variable domain is DVKVTQSSRYLVKRTGEKVFLECVQDMDHENMFWYRQDPGLGLRLIYFSYDVKMKEKGDIPEGYSVSREKKERFSLILESASTNQTSMYLCASSSPVLPYEQYFGPGTRLTVT.

The chain employs TRBV7-2 and TRBJ2-7; the TRBD1 assignment by TCRdb is unverifiable without DNA. Germline CDR1 is SGHTA and CDR2 is FQGNSA. This CDR3 has 14 residues. The CDR3 region is CASSLRGQGYEQYF.

The chain recombines TRBV20-1 with TRBJ1-1; TCRdb reports TRBD1, a call that lacks DNA to check it against. This CDR3 is 15 amino acids long. Germline CDR1 reads DFQATT; CDR2 reads SNEGSKA (reference sequence). CDR3 region: CSARPRTGTNTEAFF.

The chain employs TRBV12-3 or TRBV12-4 and TRBJ1-4; TCRdb reports TRBD1, a call that lacks DNA to check it against. The length of the CDR3 is 16 residues. This CDR3 is CASSLHPRQANEKLFF.

The chain has TRBV6-1 and TRBJ2-6. Germline loops: CDR1 MNHNS, CDR2 SASEGT. The CDR3 consists of 15 residues. CDR3 protein: CASSSLHSGANVLTF.

The genes are TRBV20-1 and TRBJ2-2; lacking DNA, the TRBD2 call made by TCRdb goes unchecked. From germline, CDR1 is DFQATT and CDR2 SNEGSKA (reference sequence). This CDR3 has 15 residues. CDR3 amino acids: CSASQGGANTGELFF.

The genes are TRBV20-1 and TRBJ2-7; there is no DNA to check the TCRdb D call of TRBD2. Germline V gives CDR1 DFQATT, CDR2 SNEGSKA (reference sequence). The CDR3 is 14 residues long. CDR3 sequence: CSAPSTSGAGEQYF.

The J gene is TRBJ1-3, the V gene TRBV10-2; the TRBD1 assignment by TCRdb is unverifiable without DNA. Germline V gives CDR1 WSHSY, CDR2 SAAADI. The length of the CDR3 is 15 residues. The CDR3 loop is CASSVGQPSGNTIYF.

The chain uses TRBV5-6 and TRBJ1-5; TCRdb returns TRBD1, unconfirmable since there is no DNA. The germline V gene encodes CDR1 SGHDT and CDR2 YYEEEE. The CDR3 totals 16 residues. CDR3 region: CASSAGTGPSNQPQHF.

The chain uses TRBV7-6 and TRBJ1-1; TCRdb's D call of TRBD1 is untestable without DNA. Germline V gene sequence: CDR1 SGHVS, CDR2 FNYEAQ. The CDR3 is made up of 13 amino acids. This CDR3 reads CASSLGEVLKLNF.

The chain carries TRBV25-1 and TRBJ2-1; the D gene TCRdb calls, TRBD2, cannot be checked with no DNA. The CDR3 is 19 residues long. Germline CDR1 reads MGHDK; CDR2 reads SYGVNS. The CDR3 loop is CASSPPRTSGRASYNEQFF.

V is TRBV4-1 and J is TRBJ2-5; TCRdb gives TRBD2 as the D gene, but with no DNA this cannot be confirmed. There are 14 residues in the CDR3. Germline V gene data show CDR1 as MGHRA and CDR2 as YSYEKL. CDR3 sequence: CASSQITSDETQYF.

V and J are TRBV9 and TRBJ1-5; TCRdb's D call of TRBD1 is untestable without DNA. The CDR3 sequence is 15 residues long. Germline values: CDR1 SGDLS, CDR2 YYNGEE. Here the CDR3 reads CASSPGPQGGQPQHF.

CDR3 residues: CASSLNRAVTEAFF. This chain links TRBV7-2 with TRBJ1-1; the D gene TCRdb calls, TRBD1, cannot be checked with no DNA. The germline gives CDR1 SGHTA, CDR2 FQGNSA. This CDR3 contains 14 residues. Supplemented by reference TRBV7-2 and TRBJ1-1, the full variable domain reads GAGVSQSPSNKVTEKGKDVELRCDPISGHTALYWYRQSLGQGLEFLIYFQGNSAPDKSGLPSDRFSAERTGGSVSTLTIQRTQQEDSAVYLCASSLNRAVTEAFFGQGTRLTVV.

V and J are TRBV14 and TRBJ1-1. This CDR3 has 14 residues. CDR1 and CDR2 from the germline V gene are SGHDN and FVKESK. The CDR3 here is CASSLGRFNTEAFF.

The chain is built from TRBV6-5 and TRBJ2-7; TCRdb outputs TRBD2, but without DNA this stays unchecked. The germline CDR1 and CDR2 sequences are MNHEY and SVGAGI. The CDR3 runs to 16 residues. This chain's CDR3 is CASSYSGGRGFYEQYF.

The chain links TRBV20-1 to TRBJ2-7. The V gene's germline CDR1 is DFQATT and CDR2 SNEGSKA (reference sequence). CDR3 size: 12 residues. The CDR3 region is CSASADGDEQYF.

The chain recombines TRBV7-2 with TRBJ2-1; TCRdb picks TRBD2, but there is no DNA to check that call. This CDR3 has 13 residues. From germline, CDR1 is SGHTA and CDR2 FQGNSA. Here the CDR3 reads CASSSGLVWEQFF. Drawing the rest from reference TRBV7-2 and TRBJ2-1, the complete variable domain is GAGVSQSPSNKVTEKGKDVELRCDPISGHTALYWYRQSLGQGLEFLIYFQGNSAPDKSGLPSDRFSAERTGGSVSTLTIQRTQQEDSAVYLCASSSGLVWEQFFGPGTRLTVL.

This rearrangement joins TRBV27 to TRBJ2-1; the D call of TRBD1 rests on TCRdb alone, since no DNA is present to check it. This CDR3 has 15 residues. In germline, CDR1 is MNHEY, CDR2 SMNVEV (reference sequence). CDR3 residues: CASSRGQGAYNEQFF.

This chain joins TRBV11-2 and TRBJ1-2; TCRdb designates TRBD1, a call that cannot be tested without DNA. The CDR3 is 15 amino acids. Per the germline V gene, CDR1 is SGHAT and CDR2 is FQNNGV. CDR3 in amino acids: CASSLGAGTDYGYTF.

The chain combines TRBV6-2 or TRBV6-3 with TRBJ2-1; the D call from TCRdb, TRBD2, cannot be confirmed without DNA. The CDR3 has 15 amino acids. Looked up from germline, CDR1 is MNHEY and CDR2 is SVGEGT. The CDR3 here is CASQMLSGRANEQFF.

The V and J genes are TRBV9 and TRBJ2-3; TCRdb's D call, TRBD2, is unchecked because there is no DNA. Germline lookup yields CDR1 SGDLS and CDR2 YYNGEE. The CDR3 extends over 16 amino acids. The CDR3 sequence is CASSVGAGGWGDTQYF.

V and J are TRBV10-3 and TRBJ2-5; as DNA is missing, the TRBD1 call by TCRdb cannot be tested. The germline CDR1 and CDR2 sequences are ENHRY and SYGVKD. The CDR3 runs to 15 residues. CDR3 sequence: CAISEFRQGQETQYF.

The genes are TRBV3-1 and TRBJ2-1; with no DNA, the TCRdb D assignment of TRBD1 cannot be verified. The CDR3 runs to 14 residues. Germline CDR1 is LGHDT and CDR2 is YNNKEL (reference sequence). CDR3 loop: CASSQGGGTYEQFF.

The V gene is TRBV6-1, the J gene TRBJ2-2; TCRdb's D call of TRBD1 is untestable without DNA. Germline V lookup: CDR1 MNHNS, CDR2 SASEGT. The CDR3 contains 14 residues. Here the CDR3 reads CASSRAFDTGELFF.

The V and J genes are TRBV12-3 or TRBV12-4 and TRBJ1-1. CDR3 size: 15 residues. CDR3 amino acids: CASIVEGLGRAEAFF.

V is TRBV11-2 and J is TRBJ2-1; the D gene TCRdb calls, TRBD2, cannot be checked with no DNA. The CDR3 loop spans 14 amino acids. CDR1 SGHAT and CDR2 FQNNGV come from the germline V gene. The CDR3 protein is CASSLESGGAGKFF. Full variable domain (remainder filled in from reference TRBV11-2 and TRBJ2-1): EAGVAQSPRYKIIEKRQSVAFWCNPISGHATLYWYQQILGQGPKLLIQFQNNGVVDDSQLPKDRFSAERLKGVDSTLKIQPAKLEDSAVYLCASSLESGGAGKFFGPGTRLTVL.

CDR3 sequence: CASGRVAKNIQYF. The rearrangement uses TRBV27 and TRBJ2-4. The CDR3 has 13 residues. Germline V gene data show CDR1 as MNHEY and CDR2 as SMNVEV (reference sequence).

V is TRBV6-1 and J is TRBJ2-1; the D call from TCRdb, TRBD1, cannot be confirmed without DNA. Looked up from germline, CDR1 is MNHNS and CDR2 is SASEGT. The CDR3 is 15 amino acids. Here the CDR3 reads CASSLTGTRYNEQFF.

The genes are TRBV7-9 and TRBJ1-1. The CDR3 loop spans 12 amino acids. CDR1 is SEHNR and CDR2 is FQNEAQ in the germline V gene (reference sequence). The CDR3 loop is CASTGLNTEAFF.

The rearrangement joins TRBV20-1 to TRBJ2-1; TCRdb's D call of TRBD2 is untestable without DNA. The CDR3 is made up of 15 amino acids. Germline-derived CDR1 and CDR2 are DFQATT and SNEGSKA (reference sequence). The CDR3: CSARVAGERYNEQFF.

The chain recombines TRBV20-1 with TRBJ2-3; TCRdb proposes TRBD2, but this gene call is untestable without DNA. CDR3 size: 15 residues. Per germline, CDR1 DFQATT and CDR2 SNEGSKA (reference sequence). The CDR3 loop is CSAPGLAGATDTQYF.